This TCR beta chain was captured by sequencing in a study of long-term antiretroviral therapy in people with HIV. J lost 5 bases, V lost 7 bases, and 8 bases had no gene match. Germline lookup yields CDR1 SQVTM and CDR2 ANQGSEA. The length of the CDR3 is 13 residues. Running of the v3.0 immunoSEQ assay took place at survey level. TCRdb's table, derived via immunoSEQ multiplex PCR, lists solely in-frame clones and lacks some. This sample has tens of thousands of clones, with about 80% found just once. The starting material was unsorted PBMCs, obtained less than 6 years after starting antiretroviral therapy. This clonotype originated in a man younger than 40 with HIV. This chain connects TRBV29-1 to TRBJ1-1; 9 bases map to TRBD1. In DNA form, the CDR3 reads TGCAGCGCACCGGACAGGGGAAGGACTGAAGCTTTCTTT. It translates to CSAPDRGRTEAFF.